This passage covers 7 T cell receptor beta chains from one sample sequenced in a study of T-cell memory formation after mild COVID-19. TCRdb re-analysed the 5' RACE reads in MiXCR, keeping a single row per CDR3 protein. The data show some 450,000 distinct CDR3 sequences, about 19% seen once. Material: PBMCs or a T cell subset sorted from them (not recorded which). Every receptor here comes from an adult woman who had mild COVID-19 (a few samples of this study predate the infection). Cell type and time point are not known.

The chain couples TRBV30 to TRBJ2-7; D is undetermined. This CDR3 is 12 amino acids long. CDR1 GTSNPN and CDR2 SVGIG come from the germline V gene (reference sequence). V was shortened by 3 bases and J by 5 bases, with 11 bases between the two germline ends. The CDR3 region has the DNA TGTGCCTGGAGCCCGGACGTCGACGAGCAGTACTTC. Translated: CAWSPDVDEQYF. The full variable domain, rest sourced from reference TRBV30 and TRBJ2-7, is SQTIHQWPATLVQPVGSPLSLECTVEGTSNPNLYWYRQAAGRGLQLLFYSVGIGQISSEVPQNLSASRPQDRQFILSSKKLLLSDSGFYLCAWSPDVDEQYFGPGTRLTVT.

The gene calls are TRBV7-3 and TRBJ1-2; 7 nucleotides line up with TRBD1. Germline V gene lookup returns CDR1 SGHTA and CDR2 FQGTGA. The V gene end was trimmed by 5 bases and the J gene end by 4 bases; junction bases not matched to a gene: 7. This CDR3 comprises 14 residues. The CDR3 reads CASSPGGFGYGYTF. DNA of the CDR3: TGTGCCAGCAGCCCAGGGGGTTTCGGCTATGGCTACACCTTC. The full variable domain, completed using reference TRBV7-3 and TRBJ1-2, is GAGVSQTPSNKVTEKGKYVELRCDPISGHTALYWYRQSLGQGPEFLIYFQGTGAADDSGLPNDRFFAVRPEGSVSTLKIQRTERGDSAVYLCASSPGGFGYGYTFGSGTRLTVV.

This CDR3 is CATFGTAYNEQFF. The CDR3 DNA sequence: TGTGCCACCTTTGGGACGGCCTACAATGAGCAGTTCTTC. The genes are TRBV6-2 or TRBV6-3 and TRBJ2-1, with D perhaps given as TRBD1 or TRBD2 (5 bases each). The CDR3 spans 13 residues. Germline V gene sequence: CDR1 MNHEY, CDR2 SVGEGT. V lost 10 bases to trimming and J lost 2 bases, with 12 bases between them.

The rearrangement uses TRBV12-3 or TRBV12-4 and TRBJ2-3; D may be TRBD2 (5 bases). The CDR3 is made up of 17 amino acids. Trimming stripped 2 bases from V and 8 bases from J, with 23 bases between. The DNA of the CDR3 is TGTGCCAGCAGTTTACCTCGACTAAGGGATTTACAGAGTACGCAGTATTTT. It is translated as CASSLPRLRDLQSTQYF.

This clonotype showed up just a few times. The DNA for the CDR3 is TGTGCCAGCAGTTCCCGGACAGGACTTTCCTCTGGGGCCAACGTCCTGACTTTC. It codes for CASSSRTGLSSGANVLTF. This rearrangement joins TRBV5-8 to TRBJ2-6; 7 nucleotides line up with TRBD1. Trimming at V came to 5 bases and at J to 0 bases, leaving 11 bases not matched to a gene. Germline V gene sequence: CDR1 SGHTS, CDR2 YDEGEE. The length of the CDR3 is 18 residues.

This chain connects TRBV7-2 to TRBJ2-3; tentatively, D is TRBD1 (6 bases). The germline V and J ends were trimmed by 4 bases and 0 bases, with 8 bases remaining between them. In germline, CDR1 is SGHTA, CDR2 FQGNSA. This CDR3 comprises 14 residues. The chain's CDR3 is CASSSQGSTDTQYF. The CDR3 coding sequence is TGTGCCAGCAGCTCCCAGGGGAGCACAGATACGCAGTATTTT.

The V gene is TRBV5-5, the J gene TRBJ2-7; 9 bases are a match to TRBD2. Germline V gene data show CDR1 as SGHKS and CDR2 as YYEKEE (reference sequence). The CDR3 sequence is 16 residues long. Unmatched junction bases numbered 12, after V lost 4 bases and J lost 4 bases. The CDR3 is CASSPVWLAGQYEQYF. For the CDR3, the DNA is TGTGCCAGCAGCCCGGTTTGGCTAGCGGGGCAGTACGAGCAGTACTTC.